This T cell receptor (beta chain) stems from a study of shared clonotypes between healthy human individuals (dated by TCRdb to 2018 to 2020). General notes on the study: Two women and a few men aged 18 to 49 years were included in the cohort. For each donor, CD4 naive and CD4 memory were each run on three plates, CD8 naive on two plates, and CD8 memory on one plate. To estimate repertoire size and how much clonotypes are shared between individuals, the study performed deep sequencing of blood TCR repertoires from five healthy adults. Libraries were prepared and TCR repertoires were sequenced by different laboratories using diverse techniques, in order to increase sequencing depth and limit assay-specific biases. Leukapheresis yielded between about 0.85 and 9.5 billion PBMCs per donor.

Using the deep immunoSEQ assay, TCR CDR3 regions were amplified from genomic DNA by multiplex PCR. For each cell subset, the extracted genomic DNA was distributed evenly across all wells of several immunoSEQ 96-well plates, and each plate served as one replicate. For sorted subsets, approximately 190 ng genomic DNA, equal to about 30,000 T cell genomes, was loaded into each replicate PCR. Purified libraries were measured with a Qubit 3.0 fluorometer, size-checked on a Bioanalyzer 2100, and measured again with the KAPA Library Quantification kit. A separate single-read 150-cycle Illumina NextSeq 550 flow cell was used to sequence each immunoSEQ 96-well plate. Under the source paper's analysis protocol: Because the immunoSEQ output held only junctional sequences and lacked quality scores, the filtering could not match the filtering applied to full-length reads. To assign V/J genes and CDR3, sequences were annotated against IMGT germline references using PyIR, a Python wrapper for IgBLAST v1.9. Any read was removed if the V/J assignment was weak (E-value above 1e-6), the CDR3 was missing, or the read contained stop codons, out-of-frame junctions, or ambiguous translated residues. V3J clonotypes were defined by identical inferred V gene, J gene, and CDR3 amino acid sequence. Percentage overlap between repertoires was calculated by dividing the number of shared unique clonotypes by the size of the smaller repertoire. Three approaches were used to assess repertoire richness: RTK rarefaction, the Chao1 estimator, and Recon v2.1 estimates of unobserved clonotypes. Generation probabilities for all TCRbeta clonotypes obtained by the gDNA method from a few donors were computed using OLGA. TCRdb carries this immuneACCESS record with in-frame sequences only. Its versions omit some clonotypes, under half of them owing to an unresolved V gene in the studies checked, with the rest unexplained. V and J calls and clone size come straight from that table; D and trimming were deduced from the DNA. In all, the sample holds 2,500,000 or so clones, and about nine tenths of those were seen once. The top ten constitute approximately 0.4% of the sample.

On the study overall, not on this receptor specifically: When several donors were compared, the shared fraction of clonotypes was about 5% for naive CD4, about 4% for naive CD8, 2% to 2.5% for memory CD4, and roughly 0.4% for memory CD8. Rarefaction of sorted-subset datasets indicated incomplete sequencing despite the large sequencing depth. Naive subsets generally had larger estimated clonotype richness than memory subsets. Pairwise subsampling led to the expectation that sequencing depth would affect the degree of clonotype sharing among donors. The genetic and exposure-history diversity represented was limited by the small number of donors. Only blood was sampled, and tissue TCR repertoires likely differ from those in blood. Clonotypes shared by all four sorted-subset donors showed higher generation probabilities than non-shared clonotypes.

The donors were healthy, HIV-negative adults with no recently reported acute infections or vaccinations. All donors were Caucasian adults living in Nashville, Tennessee, USA. CD4+ T cells were enriched by magnetic negative selection, after which naive cells were positively selected on CD45RA and the negative fraction was taken as the memory subset. After blood collection by leukapheresis, PBMCs were isolated using Ficoll-Histopaque density gradient centrifugation and then cryopreserved in the vapor phase of liquid nitrogen. Purity and quantity of every magnetically sorted T cell population were checked by analytical flow cytometry. Genomic DNA was isolated from every sorted fraction and measured by UV absorbance on a Nanodrop 2000c. CDR1 SGDLS and CDR2 YYNGEE were looked up in the germline V gene. Spanning cysteine to phenylalanine, the CDR3 consists of 18 amino acids. Only the CDR3 part of the read is kept: 54 bases, read in frame from the first base. Germline trimming amounts to 4 bases on V and 3 bases on J, with 14 as the count of junction bases outside the gene matches.

As to this clone: Its antigen is currently not known. Base qualities are not provided; no much larger clone lies one nucleotide away.

Sequencing was performed on naive CD4+ T cells from PBMCs. The cell subset or site label, read with the paper, signifies: CD45RA+ positively selected. This sequence originates from a man younger than 35 in good health. Some clones in this sample may be carry-over from other donors' samples. The sequence is built from TRBV9 and TRBJ2-7; a stretch of 12 junction bases matches TRBD2. The encoded CDR3 is CASSPSSVRTSGVYEQYF. In nucleotide form, the sequence is TGTGCCAGCAGCCCGAGTTCCGTAAGGACTAGCGGGGTCTACGAGCAGTACTTC. This CDR3, with the reference TRBV9 and TRBJ2-7 proteins standing in past its ends, gives the full variable domain DSGVTQTPKHLITATGQRVTLRCSPRSGDLSVYWYQQSLDQGLQFLIQYYNGEERAKGNILERFSAQQFPDLHSELNLSSLELGDSALYFCASSPSSVRTSGVYEQYFGPGTRLTVT.